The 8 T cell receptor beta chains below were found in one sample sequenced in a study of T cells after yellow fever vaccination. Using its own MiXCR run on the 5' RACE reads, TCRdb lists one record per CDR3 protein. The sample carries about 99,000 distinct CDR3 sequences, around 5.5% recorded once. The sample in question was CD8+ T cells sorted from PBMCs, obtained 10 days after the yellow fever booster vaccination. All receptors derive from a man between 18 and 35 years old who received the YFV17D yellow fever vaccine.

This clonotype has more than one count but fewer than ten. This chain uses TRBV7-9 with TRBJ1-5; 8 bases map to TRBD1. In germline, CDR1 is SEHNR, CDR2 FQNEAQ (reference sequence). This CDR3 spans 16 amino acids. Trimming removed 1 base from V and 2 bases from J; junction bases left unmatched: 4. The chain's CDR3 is CASSLGGTGGNQPQHF. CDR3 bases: TGTGCCAGCAGCTTAGGGGGGACAGGAGGCAATCAGCCCCAGCATTTT.

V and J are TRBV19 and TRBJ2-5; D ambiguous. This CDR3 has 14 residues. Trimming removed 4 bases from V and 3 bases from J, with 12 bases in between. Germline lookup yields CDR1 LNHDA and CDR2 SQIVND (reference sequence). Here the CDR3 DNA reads TGTGCCAGTAGTACCTTGCCCAACGAAGAGACCCAGTACTTC. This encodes CASSTLPNEETQYF.

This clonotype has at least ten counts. This CDR3 reads CASSQKQGYEQYF. The CDR3 DNA reads as TGCGCCAGCAGCCAAAAACAGGGCTACGAGCAGTACTTC. The J gene is TRBJ2-7, the V gene TRBV4-1, with a tentative D call TRBD1 (6 bases). This CDR3 has 13 amino acids. Trimming removed 2 bases from V and 3 bases from J, with 8 bases in between. CDR1 and CDR2 (germline): MGHRA, YSYEKL.

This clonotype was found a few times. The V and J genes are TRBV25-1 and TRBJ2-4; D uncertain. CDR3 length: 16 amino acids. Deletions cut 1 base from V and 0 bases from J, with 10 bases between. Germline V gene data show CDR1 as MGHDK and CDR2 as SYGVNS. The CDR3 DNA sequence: TGTGCCAGCAGTGAATCCATCCTGATAGCCAAAAACATTCAGTACTTC. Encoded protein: CASSESILIAKNIQYF.

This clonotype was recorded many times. Written as DNA, the CDR3 is TGTGCCAGCAGCTTGTCGAGGAAAAGGGGCTACACCTTC. Its protein product is CASSLSRKRGYTF. The chain combines TRBV5-6 with TRBJ1-2; D not certain. V gave up 1 base and J gave up 8 bases, with 12 bases separating them. The CDR3 contains 13 residues. The germline gives CDR1 SGHDT, CDR2 YYEEEE.

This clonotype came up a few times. The CDR3 region is CASSQEAGTNSPLHF. CDR3 nucleotides: TGTGCCAGCAGCCAAGAAGCGGGGACGAATTCACCCCTCCACTTT. This sequence joins TRBV3-1 and TRBJ1-6; possible D gene TRBD1, 5 bases. V was trimmed by 0 bases and J by 7 bases, leaving 10 bases between them. This CDR3 has 15 amino acids. CDR1 LGHDT and CDR2 YNNKEL come from the germline V gene (reference sequence).

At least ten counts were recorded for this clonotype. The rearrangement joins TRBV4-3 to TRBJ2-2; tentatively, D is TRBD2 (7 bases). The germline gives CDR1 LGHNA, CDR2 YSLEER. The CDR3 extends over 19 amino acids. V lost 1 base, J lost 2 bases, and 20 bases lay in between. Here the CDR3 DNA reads TGCGCCAGCAGCCAAGTTACGATGGCGGGGGCATCAAACACCGGGGAGCTGTTTTTT. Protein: CASSQVTMAGASNTGELFF.

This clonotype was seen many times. The CDR3, as DNA: TGCAGTGCTAGAGATTCTGCTTCGCGCGATTGGGAGACCCAGTACTTC. Protein sequence: CSARDSASRDWETQYF. This chain connects TRBV20-1 to TRBJ2-5, with D unresolved. The CDR3 is 16 residues long. CDR1 DFQATT and CDR2 SNEGSKA come from the germline V gene (reference sequence). V was shortened by 0 bases and J by 5 bases, with 19 bases between the two germline ends.